One sample yielded the 25 T cell receptor beta chains listed below, sequenced in a study of blood T cell repertoires in COVID-19. Here immunoSEQ multiplex PCR was the method, and the copy in TCRdb shows in-frame clones only, minus some. This table has some 330,000 clones, about 90% appearing once. The sequencing input was peripheral blood. The receptors here all came from a woman aged 25-40 years with COVID-19, enrolled during active disease.

This clone is a singleton in its sample. V gene TRBV7-2 combines with J gene TRBJ1-6; tentatively, D is TRBD1 (6 bases). V was cut by 5 bases and J by 7 bases, with 12 bases left in between. Per germline, CDR1 SGHTA and CDR2 FQGNSA. This CDR3 contains 14 residues. CDR3 in amino acids: CASSAGQYNSPLHF. CDR3 in DNA: TGTGCCAGCAGCGCTGGACAGTACAATTCACCCCTCCACTTT.

The chain employs TRBV20-1 and TRBJ2-1, with TRBD1 matching over 7 bases. Germline CDR1 reads DFQATT; CDR2 reads SNEGSKA (reference sequence). The CDR3 is 11 residues long. Unmatched junction bases numbered 1, after V lost 3 bases and J lost 8 bases. In DNA form, the CDR3 reads TGCAGTGCTAGTCAGGGGGATGAGCAGTTCTTC. Translating it yields CSASQGDEQFF.

This sequence joins TRBV24-1 and TRBJ2-5; 13 positions agree with TRBD2. V shed 4 bases and J 5 bases; nucleotides not matched to a gene: 3. CDR3 length equals 15 residues. CDR1 KGHDR and CDR2 SFDVKD come from the germline V gene. The chain's CDR3 is CATSETSGGMETQYF. DNA of the CDR3: TGTGCCACCAGTGAGACTAGCGGGGGGATGGAGACCCAGTACTTC.

This sequence joins TRBV6-1 and TRBJ1-5; weak D call: TRBD1 (5 bases). V lost 2 bases, J lost 6 bases, and 11 bases lay in between. The V gene's germline CDR1 is MNHNS and CDR2 SASEGT. The CDR3 consists of 14 residues. The DNA for the CDR3 is TGTGCCAGCAGTGAAATGTGGGGCGGTCAGCCCCAGCATTTT. It codes for CASSEMWGGQPQHF.

The V and J genes are TRBV11-3 and TRBJ2-1; D call uncertain. The CDR3 covers 15 residues. The ends were cut back, 1 base at V and 2 bases at J, with 9 bases in the middle. Germline V gene data show CDR1 as SGHNT and CDR2 as YENEEA. Here the CDR3 reads CASSLGVAAYNEQFF. CDR3 nucleotides: TGTGCCAGCAGCTTAGGGGTGGCGGCCTACAATGAGCAGTTCTTC.

In nucleotides, the CDR3 is TGTGCCAGCAGTGAAGCCTTTGGGAGCGTGAACACTGAAGCTTTCTTT. Its protein product is CASSEAFGSVNTEAFF. V is TRBV2 and J is TRBJ1-1, with no clear D. This CDR3 has 16 residues. Germline V gene sequence: CDR1 SNHLY, CDR2 FYNNEI. V lost 0 bases, J lost 0 bases, and 11 bases lay in between.

The chain carries TRBV19 and TRBJ2-3; D uncertain. The CDR3 is made up of 12 amino acids. Trimming left V 5 bases short and J 3 bases short, with 6 bases between. The V gene's germline CDR1 is LNHDA and CDR2 SQIVND (reference sequence). In DNA form, the CDR3 reads TGTGCCAGTAGTGCGTCGACAGATACGCAGTATTTT. Amino acid sequence: CASSASTDTQYF. The variable domain in full, with the rest retrieved from reference TRBV19 and TRBJ2-3, is DGGITQSPKYLFRKEGQNVTLSCEQNLNHDAMYWYRQDPGQGLRLIYYSQIVNDFQKGDIAEGYSVSREKKESFPLTVTSAQKNPTAFYLCASSASTDTQYFGPGTRLTVL.

The chain combines TRBV7-2 with TRBJ2-3; D not certain. The length of the CDR3 is 13 residues. Trimming left V 0 bases short and J 2 bases short, with 3 bases between. Germline V lookup: CDR1 SGHTA, CDR2 FQGNSA. CDR3 sequence (DNA): TGTGCCAGCAGCTTAGCCCTCACAGATACGCAGTATTTT. Its translation: CASSLALTDTQYF.

The V and J genes are TRBV6-2 or TRBV6-3 and TRBJ1-1; 9 bases fit TRBD1. Germline V CDR1 and CDR2: MNHEY, SVGEGT. V was pared by 6 bases and J by 0 bases, with 8 bases of the junction left unmatched. The CDR3 runs 16 residues. CDR3 nucleotides: TGTGCCAGCAGCCCGGGACAGGGAAGGTTGAACACTGAAGCTTTCTTT. It yields the protein CASSPGQGRLNTEAFF.

The chain has TRBV20-1 and TRBJ2-1; 7 positions agree with TRBD1. Losses at the gene ends were 3 bases for V and 5 bases for J; bases not matched to a gene: 7. There are 14 residues in the CDR3. CDR1 and CDR2 from the germline V gene are DFQATT and SNEGSKA (reference sequence). CDR3 DNA sequence: TGCAGTGCTAGTTCAGGGACAGAAAACAATGAGCAGTTCTTC. Amino acids: CSASSGTENNEQFF.

This chain connects TRBV5-5 to TRBJ1-3; no firm D call. The V and J ends lost 2 bases and 8 bases respectively, with 17 bases between them. The germline V gene has CDR1 SGHKS and CDR2 YYEKEE (reference sequence). CDR3 size: 15 residues. CDR3: CASSLQPRETYTIYF. Here the CDR3 DNA reads TGTGCCAGCAGCTTACAACCGCGGGAAACCTACACCATATATTTT. Looking up the rest from reference TRBV5-5 and TRBJ1-3 gives the full variable domain: DAGVTQSPTHLIKTRGQQVTLRCSPISGHKSVSWYQQVLGQGPQFIFQYYEKEERGRGNFPDRFSARQFPNYSSELNVNALLLGDSALYLCASSLQPRETYTIYFGEGSWLTVV.

J is TRBJ2-3 and V is TRBV5-6; TRBD1 agrees at 10 bases. CDR3 size: 15 residues. The ends lost 4 bases at V and 0 bases at J; junction bases unmatched: 2. CDR1 is SGHDT and CDR2 is YYEEEE in the germline V gene. The DNA for the CDR3 is TGTGCCAGCAGCGGGACAGGGGTGAGCACAGATACGCAGTATTTT. Translating it yields CASSGTGVSTDTQYF. The full variable domain, its missing parts supplied by reference TRBV5-6 and TRBJ2-3, is DAGVTQSPTHLIKTRGQQVTLRCSPKSGHDTVSWYQQALGQGPQFIFQYYEEEERQRGNFPDRFSGHQFPNYSSELNVNALLLGDSALYLCASSGTGVSTDTQYFGPGTRLTVL.

The chain links TRBV4-1 to TRBJ1-4, with D maybe TRBD1 (5 bases). The germline gives CDR1 MGHRA, CDR2 YSYEKL. The CDR3 sequence is 15 residues long. The V gene lost 2 bases and the J gene lost 4 bases, with 11 bases spanning the gap. The CDR3 here is CASSQSGGVNEKLFF. As DNA, the CDR3 is TGCGCCAGCAGCCAATCGGGGGGGGTTAATGAAAAACTGTTTTTT.

The gene calls are TRBV6-5 and TRBJ1-2, with 10 bases aligning to TRBD1. J was trimmed by 5 bases and V by 7 bases; bases with no gene match: 10. The length of the CDR3 is 15 residues. Germline CDR1 is MNHEY and CDR2 is SVGAGI. In nucleotides, the CDR3 is TGTGCCAGCATCCAGCGGGACAGGGGCCCTTATGGCTACACCTTC. Encoded protein: CASIQRDRGPYGYTF.

J is TRBJ1-2 and V is TRBV28; D unresolved. V gave up 4 bases and J gave up 2 bases, with 17 bases separating them. Germline values: CDR1 MDHEN, CDR2 SYDVKM. The CDR3 is 16 amino acids. The CDR3 protein is CASSYPAQVPNYGYTF. The CDR3 DNA follows: TGTGCCAGCAGTTATCCGGCTCAGGTACCAAACTATGGCTACACCTTC.

The chain is built from TRBV19 and TRBJ2-7; D perhaps matches TRBD2 (5 bases). Germline values: CDR1 LNHDA, CDR2 SQIVND (reference sequence). Trimming removed 5 bases at V and 3 bases at J, with 11 bases between. CDR3 length equals 13 residues. CDR3 residues: CASSPGLIYEQYF. CDR3 DNA: TGTGCCAGTAGTCCCGGACTGATCTACGAGCAGTACTTC.

The chain couples TRBV7-9 to TRBJ1-1; D might be TRBD1 (5 bases). The length of the CDR3 is 17 residues. V lost 4 bases and J lost 2, with 20 bases in between. Germline V gene data show CDR1 as SEHNR and CDR2 as FQNEAQ (reference sequence). CDR3 sequence (DNA): TGTGCCAGCAGCTCTCTTTCCGGGGGAGCAGACAACACTGAAGCTTTCTTT. Its translation is CASSSLSGGADNTEAFF. The whole variable domain, remainder taken from reference TRBV7-9 and TRBJ1-1, is DTGVSQNPRHKITKRGQNVTFRCDPISEHNRLYWYRQTLGQGPEFLTYFQNEAQLEKSRLLSDRFSAERPKGSFSTLEIQRTEQGDSAMYLCASSSLSGGADNTEAFFGQGTRLTVV.

The chain links TRBV5-1 to TRBJ2-2, with no clear D. V lost 0 bases, J lost 5 bases, and 8 bases lay in between. This CDR3 spans 14 amino acids. Germline CDR1 is SGHRS and CDR2 is YFSETQ. DNA for the CDR3: TGCGCCAGCAGCTTGGGGGCCCGGACCGGGGAGCTGTTTTTT. It yields the protein CASSLGARTGELFF. Together with reference TRBV5-1 and TRBJ2-2, the CDR3 gives the full variable domain: KAGVTQTPRYLIKTRGQQVTLSCSPISGHRSVSWYQQTPGQGLQFLFEYFSETQRNKGNFPGRFSGRQFSNSRSEMNVSTLELGDSALYLCASSLGARTGELFFGEGSRLTVL.

The genes are TRBV7-2 and TRBJ1-2; D not resolved. Trimming removed 5 bases at V and 0 bases at J, with 13 bases between. The CDR3 contains 15 residues. CDR1 SGHTA and CDR2 FQGNSA come from the germline V gene. CDR3 bases: TGTGCCAGCAGCGATGGCTTTTACACTAACTATGGCTACACCTTC. It translates to CASSDGFYTNYGYTF.

The rearrangement joins TRBV2 to TRBJ1-2; 9 bases are a match to TRBD1. The J segment lost 8 bases and the V segment lost 6 bases, leaving 4 bases of the junction unmatched. There are 12 residues in the CDR3. Germline V gives CDR1 SNHLY, CDR2 FYNNEI. The CDR3 DNA reads TGTGCCAGCAGACCCGGGACAGGGGGCTACACCTTC. Translating gives CASRPGTGGYTF.

The CDR3 sequence: CASSESLGGKNTEAFF. CDR3 nucleotides: TGTGCCAGCAGTGAATCCCTGGGGGGGAAGAACACTGAAGCTTTCTTT. The V gene is TRBV25-1, the J gene TRBJ1-1; possible D gene TRBD1, 5 bases. The CDR3 loop spans 16 amino acids. Per the germline V gene, CDR1 is MGHDK and CDR2 is SYGVNS. V dropped 1 base and J dropped 1 base, with 13 bases sitting between them.

This chain uses TRBV4-2 with TRBJ2-7, with D maybe TRBD1 (6 bases). The CDR3 sequence is 13 residues long. V was trimmed by 4 bases and J by 5 bases, leaving 12 bases between them. Germline V lookup: CDR1 LGHNA, CDR2 YNFKEQ. The CDR3 protein is CASSPAAGDEQYF. As DNA, the CDR3 is TGTGCCAGCAGCCCGGCGGCAGGGGACGAGCAGTACTTC.

J is TRBJ2-5 and V is TRBV7-9; TRBD1 aligns across 9 bases. The CDR3 has 14 amino acids. Unmatched junction bases numbered 5, after V lost 6 bases and J lost 3 bases. CDR1 is SEHNR and CDR2 is FQNEAQ in the germline V gene (reference sequence). CDR3 protein: CASRTTGGEETQYF. CDR3 sequence (DNA): TGTGCCAGCAGAACAACAGGGGGCGAAGAGACCCAGTACTTC.

The chain has TRBV5-1 and TRBJ2-3; 8 bases fit TRBD2. The CDR3 loop spans 14 amino acids. Germline V lookup: CDR1 SGHRS, CDR2 YFSETQ. The junction had 8 bases not matched to a gene; V was cut back by 7 bases and J by 4 bases. The CDR3 protein is CASCRGGRSDTQYF. CDR3 nucleotide sequence: TGCGCCAGCTGTCGCGGGGGGAGGTCAGATACGCAGTATTTT. Full variable domain (remainder filled in from reference TRBV5-1 and TRBJ2-3): KAGVTQTPRYLIKTRGQQVTLSCSPISGHRSVSWYQQTPGQGLQFLFEYFSETQRNKGNFPGRFSGRQFSNSRSEMNVSTLELGDSALYLCASCRGGRSDTQYFGPGTRLTVL.

The chain uses TRBV5-1 and TRBJ1-5; 7 bases map to TRBD1. Germline lookup yields CDR1 SGHRS and CDR2 YFSETQ. V was clipped by 4 bases and J by 0 bases; unmatched bases: 4. The length of the CDR3 is 15 residues. This chain's CDR3 is CASSLGTASNQPQHF. In DNA form, the CDR3 reads TGCGCCAGCAGCCTGGGGACAGCTAGCAATCAGCCCCAGCATTTT.